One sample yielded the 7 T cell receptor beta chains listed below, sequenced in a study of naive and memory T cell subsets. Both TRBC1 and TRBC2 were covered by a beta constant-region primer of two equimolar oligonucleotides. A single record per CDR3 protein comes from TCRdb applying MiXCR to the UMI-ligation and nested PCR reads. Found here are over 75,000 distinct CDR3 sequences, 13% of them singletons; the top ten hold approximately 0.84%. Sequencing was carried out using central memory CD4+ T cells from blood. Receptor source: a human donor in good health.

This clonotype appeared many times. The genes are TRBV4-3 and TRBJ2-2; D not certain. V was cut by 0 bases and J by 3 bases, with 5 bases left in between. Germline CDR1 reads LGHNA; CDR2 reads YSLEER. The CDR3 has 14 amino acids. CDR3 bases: TGCGCCAGCAGCCAAGAAAGGGACACCGGGGAGCTGTTTTTT. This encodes CASSQERDTGELFF.

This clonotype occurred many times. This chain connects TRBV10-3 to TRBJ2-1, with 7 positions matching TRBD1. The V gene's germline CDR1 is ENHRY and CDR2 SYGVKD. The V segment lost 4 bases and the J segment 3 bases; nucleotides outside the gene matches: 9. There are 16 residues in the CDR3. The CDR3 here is CAISATGTVSYNEQFF. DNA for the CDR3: TGTGCCATCAGTGCGACCGGGACAGTTAGCTACAATGAGCAGTTCTTC.

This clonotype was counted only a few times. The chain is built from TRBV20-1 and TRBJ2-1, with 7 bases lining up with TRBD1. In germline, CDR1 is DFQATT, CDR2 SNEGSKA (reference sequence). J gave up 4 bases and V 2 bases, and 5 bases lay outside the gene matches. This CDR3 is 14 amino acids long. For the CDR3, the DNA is TGCAGTGCTAGAAAGGACAGGAATTACAATGAGCAGTTCTTC. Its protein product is CSARKDRNYNEQFF.

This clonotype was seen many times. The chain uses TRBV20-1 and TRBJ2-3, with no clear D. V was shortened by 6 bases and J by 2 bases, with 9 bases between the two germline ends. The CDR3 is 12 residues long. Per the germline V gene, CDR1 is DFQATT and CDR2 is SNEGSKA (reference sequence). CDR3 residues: CSAKKTTDTQYF. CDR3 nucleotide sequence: TGCAGTGCCAAAAAGACCACAGATACGCAGTATTTT.

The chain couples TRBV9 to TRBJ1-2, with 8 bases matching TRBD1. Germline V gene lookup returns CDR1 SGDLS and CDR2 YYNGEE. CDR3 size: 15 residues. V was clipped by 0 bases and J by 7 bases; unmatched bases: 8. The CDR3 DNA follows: TGTGCCAGCAGCGTAGTCACCAGGGGGCAAGGTGGCTACACCTTC. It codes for CASSVVTRGQGGYTF.

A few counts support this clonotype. The CDR3 region has the DNA TGTGCCAGCAGCTTCGGGACTTCCTATGAGCAGTTCTTC. Protein product: CASSFGTSYEQFF. V usage is TRBV7-2 and J usage is TRBJ2-1; the D gene is possibly TRBD2 (6 bases). The V end lost 3 bases, the J end lost 8 bases, and 11 bases lay between the germline ends. Per germline, CDR1 SGHTA and CDR2 FQGNSA. The CDR3 totals 13 residues.

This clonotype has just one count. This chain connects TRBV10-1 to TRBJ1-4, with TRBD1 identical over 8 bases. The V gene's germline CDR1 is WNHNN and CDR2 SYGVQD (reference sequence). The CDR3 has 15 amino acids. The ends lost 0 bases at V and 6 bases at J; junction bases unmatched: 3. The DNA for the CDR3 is TGCGCCAGCAGTGAGTCGGGGACAGGCGATGAAAAACTGTTTTTT. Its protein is CASSESGTGDEKLFF.